The 30 T cell receptor beta chains reported below all come from one sample, sequenced in a study of cytomegalovirus exposure and HLA in healthy donors. PCR employed 60 Vbeta and 13 Jbeta primers. Libraries were prepared by immunoSEQ multiplex PCR; TCRdb keeps only in-frame clonotypes and omits some of them. The table has about 160,000 clones, about 73% seen once; the top ten hold 3.1%. The sample comprised PBMCs. The origin of the receptors is a middle-aged woman in good health and CMV-seronegative.

As regards this clone: Different DNA sequences within this sample yield the same CDR3. This chain links TRBV6-1 with TRBJ1-2; perhaps TRBD1 as D (5 bases). Germline V lookup: CDR1 MNHNS, CDR2 SASEGT. V was trimmed by 0 bases and J by 8 bases, leaving 13 bases between them. There are 14 residues in the CDR3. The CDR3 region is CASSEALRGNGYTF. The CDR3 nucleotides are TGTGCCAGCAGTGAAGCGCTTCGGGGGAACGGCTACACCTTC.

This chain uses TRBV27 with TRBJ2-7; D is unresolved. This CDR3 region has 13 residues. Germline V gives CDR1 MNHEY, CDR2 SMNVEV (reference sequence). Trimming shortened V by 5 bases and J by 3 bases, and 11 bases separated the two germline ends. The CDR3 here is CASSQRAYYEQYF. The CDR3 DNA reads as TGTGCCAGCAGTCAGCGCGCTTACTACGAGCAGTACTTC.

This clone was counted once. The gene calls are TRBV5-4 and TRBJ1-6; 8 positions agree with TRBD1. This CDR3 has 15 amino acids. CDR1 and CDR2 (germline): SGHNT, YYREEE (reference sequence). The J segment lost 6 bases and the V segment lost 0 bases, leaving 2 bases of the junction unmatched. CDR3 loop: CASSLGDRINSPLHF. CDR3 in DNA: TGTGCCAGCAGCTTGGGGGACAGGATTAATTCACCCCTCCACTTT.

The chain employs TRBV2 and TRBJ1-4, with D unresolved. Between the trimmed V and J ends, which lost 6 bases and 8 bases, there was a span of 13 bases. This CDR3 is 13 amino acids long. Looked up from germline, CDR1 is SNHLY and CDR2 is FYNNEI. CDR3 nucleotides: TGTGCCAGCAGCGGAGGGTTAGGGGAAAAACTGTTTTTT. Encoded protein: CASSGGLGEKLFF.

The V call is TRBV9, the J call TRBJ1-2; D may be TRBD1 (5 bases). Between the trimmed V and J ends, which lost 4 bases and 5 bases, there was a span of 18 bases. The CDR3 sequence is 15 residues long. Germline loops: CDR1 SGDLS, CDR2 YYNGEE. This CDR3 reads CASSQSGGGTYGYTF. DNA for the CDR3: TGTGCCAGCAGCCAGTCGGGGGGAGGGACTTATGGCTACACCTTC.

The V call is TRBV19, the J call TRBJ2-1, with TRBD1 identical over 8 bases. The CDR3 runs to 13 residues. J gave up 8 bases and V 6 bases, and 6 bases lay outside the gene matches. The germline gives CDR1 LNHDA, CDR2 SQIVND (reference sequence). CDR3 region: CASRGTGSYEQFF. CDR3 nucleotide sequence: TGTGCCAGTAGGGGGACAGGATCGTATGAGCAGTTCTTC. Combining the CDR3 with reference TRBV19 and TRBJ2-1 gives the whole variable domain DGGITQSPKYLFRKEGQNVTLSCEQNLNHDAMYWYRQDPGQGLRLIYYSQIVNDFQKGDIAEGYSVSREKKESFPLTVTSAQKNPTAFYLCASRGTGSYEQFFGPGTRLTVL.

The V call is TRBV5-1, the J call TRBJ1-6, with TRBD1 matching over 7 bases. With V trimmed by 4 bases and J by 10 bases, 8 bases remained unmatched. The CDR3 is 14 amino acids. Per the germline V gene, CDR1 is SGHRS and CDR2 is YFSETQ. The CDR3 DNA reads as TGCGCCAGCAGCCGACAGGGTGTGGAGTCACCCCTCCACTTT. It yields the protein CASSRQGVESPLHF.

This CDR3 is CASSLGPGQLEQYF. CDR3 bases: TGTGCCAGCAGCTTAGGGCCAGGGCAGCTCGAGCAGTACTTC. The chain recombines TRBV7-2 with TRBJ2-7, with D tentatively TRBD1 (5 bases). Trimming left V 1 base short and J 6 bases short, with 13 bases between. The CDR3 totals 14 residues. The germline gives CDR1 SGHTA, CDR2 FQGNSA. The full variable domain, in which reference TRBV7-2 and TRBJ2-7 provide the parts outside the CDR3, is GAGVSQSPSNKVTEKGKDVELRCDPISGHTALYWYRQSLGQGLEFLIYFQGNSAPDKSGLPSDRFSAERTGGSVSTLTIQRTQQEDSAVYLCASSLGPGQLEQYFGPGTRLTVT.

The rearrangement links TRBV7-2 to TRBJ2-2; 9 nucleotides match TRBD2. The germline gives CDR1 SGHTA, CDR2 FQGNSA. This CDR3 contains 17 residues. The junction had 12 bases not matched to a gene; V was cut back by 3 bases and J by 7 bases. The CDR3 reads CASSFRVAGAWGGELFF. The CDR3 bases are TGTGCCAGCAGCTTCAGGGTAGCGGGGGCCTGGGGCGGGGAGCTGTTTTTT.

V gene TRBV14 combines with J gene TRBJ1-1, with 9 positions matching TRBD1. CDR1 is SGHDN, CDR2 FVKESK, per germline. The CDR3 totals 16 residues. J lost 2 bases, V lost 2 bases, and 6 bases had no gene match. CDR3 protein: CASSQISGQGNTEAFF. CDR3 DNA sequence: TGTGCCAGCAGCCAAATATCGGGACAGGGAAACACTGAAGCTTTCTTT.

This sequence joins TRBV28 and TRBJ1-5, with D tentatively TRBD1 (5 bases). The CDR3 covers 14 residues. The V end lost 2 bases, the J end lost 7 bases, and 12 bases lay between the germline ends. Germline V lookup: CDR1 MDHEN, CDR2 SYDVKM. The CDR3 is CASSLRRGPQPQHF. The CDR3, as DNA: TGTGCCAGCAGTTTACGGAGGGGACCGCAGCCCCAGCATTTT.

In its sample, this clone was seen a few times. The J gene is TRBJ2-7, the V gene TRBV13; 7 bases fit TRBD1. Trimming at V came to 5 bases and at J to 5 bases, leaving 9 bases not matched to a gene. Germline values: CDR1 PRHDT, CDR2 FYEKMQ (reference sequence). This CDR3 comprises 14 residues. CDR3 in amino acids: CASSEGARPDEQYF. DNA of the CDR3: TGTGCCAGCAGCGAGGGGGCGCGTCCGGACGAGCAGTACTTC. The full variable domain, rest sourced from reference TRBV13 and TRBJ2-7, is AAGVIQSPRHLIKEKRETATLKCYPIPRHDTVYWYQQGPGQDPQFLISFYEKMQSDKGSIPDRFSAQQFSDYHSELNMSSLELGDSALYFCASSEGARPDEQYFGPGTRLTVT.

This rearrangement joins TRBV6-6 to TRBJ1-2; D unclear. CDR1 and CDR2 from the germline V gene are MNHNY and SVGAGI (reference sequence). Trimming took 2 bases from V and 2 from J, leaving 3 bases between them. CDR3 length equals 12 residues. CDR3 sequence: CASSYSNYGYTF. CDR3 nucleotides: TGTGCCAGCAGTTACAGCAACTATGGCTACACCTTC.

This clone occurred a few times. This chain uses TRBV6-1 with TRBJ1-6; TRBD1 is a possible D gene (6 bases). Between the trimmed V and J ends, which lost 1 base and 7 bases, there was a span of 11 bases. Germline V CDR1 and CDR2: MNHNS, SASEGT. This CDR3 is 15 amino acids long. The CDR3 DNA follows: TGTGCCAGCAGTGAAGGACTGACAGGAAATTCACCCCTCCACTTT. Translating it yields CASSEGLTGNSPLHF.

The chain employs TRBV6-4 and TRBJ1-1; D is possibly TRBD1 (5 bases). The V gene lost 3 bases and the J gene lost 0 bases, with 11 bases spanning the gap. The germline CDR1 and CDR2 sequences are MRHNA and SNTAGT. This CDR3 has 15 amino acids. DNA of the CDR3: TGTGCCAGCAGTGATAGTTCAGGGTTGAACACTGAAGCTTTCTTT. Residues: CASSDSSGLNTEAFF.

This rearrangement joins TRBV7-8 to TRBJ1-1; D unclear. The CDR3 has 16 residues. Germline V gene lookup returns CDR1 SGHVS and CDR2 FQNEAQ. V was clipped by 1 base and J by 0 bases, with 12 bases between them. Here the CDR3 reads CASSLERGEMNTEAFF. The CDR3 DNA reads TGTGCCAGCAGCTTAGAACGGGGTGAGATGAACACTGAAGCTTTCTTT.

The CDR3 sequence: CASTPDGAFF. The CDR3 coding sequence is TGCGCCAGCACCCCCGATGGCGCTTTCTTT. The chain is built from TRBV23-1 and TRBJ1-1; unclear D gene. TRBV23-1 is classed as an ORF, of uncertain function. The CDR3 runs to 10 residues. V was shortened by 7 bases and J by 11 bases, with 11 bases between the two germline ends.

V usage is TRBV19 and J usage is TRBJ1-1; 9 nucleotides line up with TRBD1. The ends lost 3 bases at V and 4 bases at J; junction bases unmatched: 9. CDR3 length: 16 amino acids. The germline V gene encodes CDR1 LNHDA and CDR2 SQIVND (reference sequence). The CDR3 here is CASSITGQGAVTEAFF. The CDR3 nucleotides read TGTGCCAGTAGTATTACGGGACAGGGTGCGGTCACTGAAGCTTTCTTT.

This chain links TRBV6-4 with TRBJ2-4; TRBD2 might be the D (6 bases). Between the trimmed V and J ends, which lost 0 bases and 0 bases, there was a span of 9 bases. Germline CDR1 is MRHNA and CDR2 is SNTAGT. The CDR3 sequence is 16 residues long. The CDR3 DNA follows: TGTGCCAGCAGTGACTCCCCGGGGGAAGCCAAAAACATTCAGTACTTC. Translation gives CASSDSPGEAKNIQYF.

The chain recombines TRBV25-1 with TRBJ1-1; possible D gene TRBD1, 6 bases. The CDR3 covers 13 residues. Germline CDR1 is MGHDK and CDR2 is SYGVNS. Trimming took 4 bases from V and 7 from J, leaving 13 bases between them. The CDR3 DNA reads as TGTGCCAGCAGTGTACAGGGAACAGTTGAAGCTTTCTTT. Protein product: CASSVQGTVEAFF.

The V call is TRBV5-1, the J call TRBJ1-2; no clear D. The CDR3 loop spans 15 amino acids. Trimming took 4 bases from V and 4 from J, leaving 17 bases between them. Germline loops: CDR1 SGHRS, CDR2 YFSETQ. CDR3 sequence: CASSPDGRGSYGYTF. The DNA for the CDR3 is TGCGCCAGCAGCCCCGACGGGAGAGGGTCCTATGGCTACACCTTC. Full variable domain (missing parts from reference TRBV5-1 and TRBJ1-2): KAGVTQTPRYLIKTRGQQVTLSCSPISGHRSVSWYQQTPGQGLQFLFEYFSETQRNKGNFPGRFSGRQFSNSRSEMNVSTLELGDSALYLCASSPDGRGSYGYTFGSGTRLTVV.

A few counts support this clone. The chain joins TRBV7-9 to TRBJ1-3, with a tentative D call TRBD1 (5 bases). V gave up 5 bases and J gave up 2 bases, with 13 bases separating them. This CDR3 is built from 15 residues. CDR1 is SEHNR, CDR2 FQNEAQ, per germline (reference sequence). In DNA form, the CDR3 reads TGTGCCAGCAGCCCGTGGGGGGAGACTGGAAACACCATATATTTT. This encodes CASSPWGETGNTIYF.

The rearrangement joins TRBV18 to TRBJ1-5; 7 positions agree with TRBD1. The CDR3 is 13 amino acids. Germline CDR1 KGHSH, CDR2 LQKENI. J was trimmed by 9 bases and V by 6 bases; bases with no gene match: 8. CDR3 in amino acids: CASSLDRDRPQHF. The CDR3 DNA is TGTGCCAGCTCCCTAGACAGGGATCGGCCCCAGCATTTT.

The rearrangement joins TRBV27 to TRBJ1-5; 7 nucleotides match TRBD1. The CDR3 length is 17 residues. V shed 5 bases and J 5 bases; nucleotides not matched to a gene: 15. Germline V gene data show CDR1 as MNHEY and CDR2 as SMNVEV (reference sequence). The CDR3 spells CASSPRDSHTTDQPQHF. CDR3 in DNA: TGTGCCAGCAGTCCTCGGGACAGCCATACTACGGATCAGCCCCAGCATTTT.

This clone has a single count. The chain is built from TRBV28 and TRBJ2-7; TRBD2 agrees at 8 bases. The CDR3 contains 14 residues. In germline, CDR1 is MDHEN, CDR2 SYDVKM. V was pared by 6 bases and J by 1 base, with 5 bases of the junction left unmatched. CDR3 DNA: TGTGCCAGCAGACGGGGGGGTGTTTCCTACGAGCAGTACTTC. This encodes CASRRGGVSYEQYF.

The rearrangement links TRBV6-5 to TRBJ1-2; unclear D gene. Trimming pared 6 bases from V and 4 bases from J, leaving 15 bases between. The CDR3 is 14 amino acids. The germline gives CDR1 MNHEY, CDR2 SVGAGI. CDR3 sequence: CASRASTVPYGYTF. The CDR3 bases are TGTGCCAGCAGGGCCAGTACAGTCCCCTATGGCTACACCTTC.

This clone was recorded a few times. V usage is TRBV7-2 and J usage is TRBJ2-1; 9 bases line up with TRBD2. The V segment lost 6 bases and the J segment 0 bases; nucleotides outside the gene matches: 6. Germline V gene sequence: CDR1 SGHTA, CDR2 FQGNSA. The CDR3 is made up of 16 amino acids. Here the CDR3 reads CASRLAGSISYNEQFF. In DNA form, the CDR3 reads TGTGCCAGCAGGCTAGCGGGGAGTATCTCCTACAATGAGCAGTTCTTC.

This clone has only one observation. The chain joins TRBV5-1 to TRBJ2-2; no reliable D call. V lost 0 bases to trimming and J lost 0 bases, with 6 bases between them. CDR3 size: 15 residues. Germline V lookup: CDR1 SGHRS, CDR2 YFSETQ. The DNA of the CDR3 is TGCGCCAGCAGCTTGGATCGCGCGAACACCGGGGAGCTGTTTTTT. This sequence encodes CASSLDRANTGELFF.

The chain is built from TRBV6-5 and TRBJ2-1; D is perhaps TRBD1 (5 bases). The CDR3 totals 13 residues. Germline CDR1 reads MNHEY; CDR2 reads SVGAGI. V gave up 2 bases and J gave up 4 bases, with 6 bases separating them. CDR3 protein: CASSYKGYNEQFF. Written as DNA, the CDR3 is TGTGCCAGCAGTTACAAGGGGTACAATGAGCAGTTCTTC.

The chain employs TRBV6-5 and TRBJ1-1; no reliable D call. From germline, CDR1 is MNHEY and CDR2 SVGAGI. CDR3 size: 13 residues. V was shortened by 6 bases and J by 1 base, with 9 bases between the two germline ends. Here the CDR3 reads CASSRRQNTEAFF. The CDR3 coding sequence is TGTGCCAGCAGCCGAAGACAGAACACTGAAGCTTTCTTT.